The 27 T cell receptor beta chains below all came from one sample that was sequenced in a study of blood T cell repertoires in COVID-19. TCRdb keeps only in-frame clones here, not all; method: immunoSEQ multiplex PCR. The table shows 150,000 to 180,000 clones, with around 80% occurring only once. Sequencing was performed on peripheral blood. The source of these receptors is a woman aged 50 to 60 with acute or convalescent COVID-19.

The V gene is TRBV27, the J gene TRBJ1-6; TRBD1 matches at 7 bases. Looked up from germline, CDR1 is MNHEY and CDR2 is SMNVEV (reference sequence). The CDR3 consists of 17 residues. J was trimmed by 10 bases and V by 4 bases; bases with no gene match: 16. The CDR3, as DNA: TGTGCCAGCAGTTCCCCCGGGACGACAGGGTTTGGGTCACCCCTCCACTTT. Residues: CASSSPGTTGFGSPLHF.

Here the CDR3 DNA reads TGTGCCAGCAGCTCAGGGTTAGAGACCCAGTACTTC. It codes for CASSSGLETQYF. The rearrangement joins TRBV7-2 to TRBJ2-5; D may be TRBD1 (5 bases). The CDR3 extends over 12 amino acids. Germline lookup yields CDR1 SGHTA and CDR2 FQGNSA. The V end was cut by 4 bases, the J end by 4 bases, with 7 bases between.

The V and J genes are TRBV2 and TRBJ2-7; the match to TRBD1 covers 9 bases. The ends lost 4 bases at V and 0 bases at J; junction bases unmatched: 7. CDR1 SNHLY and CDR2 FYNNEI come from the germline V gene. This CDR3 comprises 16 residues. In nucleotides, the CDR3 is TGTGCCAGCAGTGGGGGGCCGGGACAGGGCTCCTACGAGCAGTACTTC. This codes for CASSGGPGQGSYEQYF. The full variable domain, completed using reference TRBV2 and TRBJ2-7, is EPEVTQTPSHQVTQMGQEVILRCVPISNHLYFYWYRQILGQKVEFLVSFYNNEISEKSEIFDDQFSVERPDGSNFTLKIRSTKLEDSAMYFCASSGGPGQGSYEQYFGPGTRLTVT.

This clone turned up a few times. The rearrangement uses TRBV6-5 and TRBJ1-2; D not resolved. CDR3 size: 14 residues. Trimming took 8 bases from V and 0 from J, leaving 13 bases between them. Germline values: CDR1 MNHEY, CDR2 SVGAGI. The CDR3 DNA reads TGTGCCAGCTTCTCGGGGAGGGCTAACTATGGCTACACCTTC. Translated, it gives CASFSGRANYGYTF.

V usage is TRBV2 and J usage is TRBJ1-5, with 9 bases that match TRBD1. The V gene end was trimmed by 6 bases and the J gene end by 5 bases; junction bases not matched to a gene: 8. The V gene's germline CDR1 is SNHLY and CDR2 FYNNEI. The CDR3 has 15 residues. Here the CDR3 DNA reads TGTGCCAGCAGACAAGGGACAGGGTGGGATCAGCCCCAGCATTTT. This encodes CASRQGTGWDQPQHF.

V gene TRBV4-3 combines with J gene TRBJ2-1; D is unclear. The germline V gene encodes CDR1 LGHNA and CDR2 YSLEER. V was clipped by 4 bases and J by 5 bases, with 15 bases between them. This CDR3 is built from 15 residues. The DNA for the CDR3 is TGCGCCAGCAGCCTAGAGGTGGCAGACAACAATGAGCAGTTCTTC. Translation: CASSLEVADNNEQFF.

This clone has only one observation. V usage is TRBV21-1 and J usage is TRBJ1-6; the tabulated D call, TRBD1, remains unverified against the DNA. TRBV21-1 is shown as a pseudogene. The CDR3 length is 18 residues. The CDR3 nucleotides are TGTGCCAGCAGTCACACGGGGGGTTGGGACAGGGGAAATTCACCCCTCCACTTT. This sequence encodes CASSHTGGWDRGNSPLHF.

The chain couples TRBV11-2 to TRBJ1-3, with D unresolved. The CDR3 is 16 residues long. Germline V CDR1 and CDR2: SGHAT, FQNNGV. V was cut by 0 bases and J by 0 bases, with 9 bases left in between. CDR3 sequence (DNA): TGTGCCAGCAGCTTAGATCTGGCTAGCTCTGGAAACACCATATATTTT. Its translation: CASSLDLASSGNTIYF.

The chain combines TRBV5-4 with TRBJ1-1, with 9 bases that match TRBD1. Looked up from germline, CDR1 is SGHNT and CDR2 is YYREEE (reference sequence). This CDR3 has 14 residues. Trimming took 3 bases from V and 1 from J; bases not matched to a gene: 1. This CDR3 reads CASSSGQGNTEAFF. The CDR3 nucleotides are TGTGCCAGCAGCTCGGGACAGGGGAACACTGAAGCTTTCTTT.

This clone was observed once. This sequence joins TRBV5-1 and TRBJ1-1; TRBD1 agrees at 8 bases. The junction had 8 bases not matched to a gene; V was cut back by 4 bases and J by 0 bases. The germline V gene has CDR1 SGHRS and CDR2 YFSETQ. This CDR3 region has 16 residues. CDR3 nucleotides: TGCGCCAGCAGCAACTCAGGGGGCCTAATGAACACTGAAGCTTTCTTT. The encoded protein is CASSNSGGLMNTEAFF.

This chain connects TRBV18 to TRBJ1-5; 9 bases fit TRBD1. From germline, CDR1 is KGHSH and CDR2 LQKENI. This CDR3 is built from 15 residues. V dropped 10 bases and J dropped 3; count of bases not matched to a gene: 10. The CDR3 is CATAPGQGSNQPQHF. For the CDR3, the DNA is TGTGCCACGGCACCGGGACAGGGTTCCAATCAGCCCCAGCATTTT.

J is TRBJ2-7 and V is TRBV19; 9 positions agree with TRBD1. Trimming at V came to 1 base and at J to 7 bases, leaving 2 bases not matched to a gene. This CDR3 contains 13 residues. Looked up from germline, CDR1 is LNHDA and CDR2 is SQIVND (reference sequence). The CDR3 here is CASSIAGTGEQYF. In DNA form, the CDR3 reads TGTGCCAGTAGTATAGCCGGGACAGGGGAGCAGTACTTC. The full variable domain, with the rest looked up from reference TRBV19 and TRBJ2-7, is DGGITQSPKYLFRKEGQNVTLSCEQNLNHDAMYWYRQDPGQGLRLIYYSQIVNDFQKGDIAEGYSVSREKKESFPLTVTSAQKNPTAFYLCASSIAGTGEQYFGPGTRLTVT.

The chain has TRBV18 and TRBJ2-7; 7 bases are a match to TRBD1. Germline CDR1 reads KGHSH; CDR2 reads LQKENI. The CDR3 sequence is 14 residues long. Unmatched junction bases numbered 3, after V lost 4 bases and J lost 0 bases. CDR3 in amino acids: CASSQGASSYEQYF. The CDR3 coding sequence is TGTGCCAGCTCACAGGGGGCGTCCTCCTACGAGCAGTACTTC.

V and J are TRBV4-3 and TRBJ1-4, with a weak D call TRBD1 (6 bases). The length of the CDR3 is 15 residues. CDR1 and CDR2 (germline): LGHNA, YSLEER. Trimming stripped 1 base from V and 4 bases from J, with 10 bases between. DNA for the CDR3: TGCGCCAGCAGCCAAGGAGGACAGTATAATGAAAAACTGTTTTTT. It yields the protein CASSQGGQYNEKLFF.

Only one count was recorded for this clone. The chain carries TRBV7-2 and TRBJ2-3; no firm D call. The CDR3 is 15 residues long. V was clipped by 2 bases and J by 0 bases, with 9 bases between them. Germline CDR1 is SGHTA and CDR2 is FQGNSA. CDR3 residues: CASSLSSTSTDTQYF. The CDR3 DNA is TGTGCCAGCAGCTTATCTTCGACTAGCACAGATACGCAGTATTTT. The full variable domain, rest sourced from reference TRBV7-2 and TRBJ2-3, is GAGVSQSPSNKVTEKGKDVELRCDPISGHTALYWYRQSLGQGLEFLIYFQGNSAPDKSGLPSDRFSAERTGGSVSTLTIQRTQQEDSAVYLCASSLSSTSTDTQYFGPGTRLTVL.

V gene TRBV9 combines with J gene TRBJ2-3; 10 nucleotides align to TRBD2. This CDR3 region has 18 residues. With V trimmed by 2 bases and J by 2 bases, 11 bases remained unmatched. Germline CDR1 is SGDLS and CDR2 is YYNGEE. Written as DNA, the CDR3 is TGTGCCAGCAGCGTTGCATCCGGGACTAGCGAACTCACAGATACGCAGTATTTT. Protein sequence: CASSVASGTSELTDTQYF.

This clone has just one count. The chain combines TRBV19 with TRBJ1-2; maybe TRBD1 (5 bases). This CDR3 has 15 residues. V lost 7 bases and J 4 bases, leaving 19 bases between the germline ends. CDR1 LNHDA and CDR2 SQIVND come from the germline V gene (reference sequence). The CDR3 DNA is TGTGCCAGTATCTCCAACTCGGGGGGTTTCTATGGCTACACCTTC. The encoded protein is CASISNSGGFYGYTF.

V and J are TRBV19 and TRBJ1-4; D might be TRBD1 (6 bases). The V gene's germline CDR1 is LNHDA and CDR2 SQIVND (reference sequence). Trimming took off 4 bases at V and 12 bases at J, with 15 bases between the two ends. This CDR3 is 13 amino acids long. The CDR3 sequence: CASSRGHPGELFF. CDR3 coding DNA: TGTGCCAGTAGTAGGGGACACCCCGGAGAACTGTTTTTT.

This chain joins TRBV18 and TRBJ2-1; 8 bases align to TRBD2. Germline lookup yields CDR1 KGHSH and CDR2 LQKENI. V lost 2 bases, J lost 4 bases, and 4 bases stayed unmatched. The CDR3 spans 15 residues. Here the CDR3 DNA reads TGTGCCAGCTCACCAGCGGGAGGACCTTACAATGAGCAGTTCTTC. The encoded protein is CASSPAGGPYNEQFF.

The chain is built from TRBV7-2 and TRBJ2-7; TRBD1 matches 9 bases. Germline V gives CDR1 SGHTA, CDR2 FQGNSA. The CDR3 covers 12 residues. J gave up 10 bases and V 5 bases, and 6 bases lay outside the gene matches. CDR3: CASSLTGGLQYF. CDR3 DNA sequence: TGTGCCAGCAGCCTTACAGGGGGCCTCCAGTACTTC.

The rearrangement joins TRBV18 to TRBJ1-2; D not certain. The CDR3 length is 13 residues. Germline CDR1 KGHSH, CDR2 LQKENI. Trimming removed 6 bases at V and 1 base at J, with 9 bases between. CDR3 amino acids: CASSPQVNYGYTF. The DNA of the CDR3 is TGTGCCAGCTCCCCTCAGGTTAACTATGGCTACACCTTC.

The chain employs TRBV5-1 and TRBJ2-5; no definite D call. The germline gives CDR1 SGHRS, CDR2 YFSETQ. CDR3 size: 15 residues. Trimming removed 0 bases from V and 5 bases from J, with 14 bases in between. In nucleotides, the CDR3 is TGCGCCAGCAGCTTGGCCGGGTCCCGATTGGAGACCCAGTACTTC. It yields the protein CASSLAGSRLETQYF.

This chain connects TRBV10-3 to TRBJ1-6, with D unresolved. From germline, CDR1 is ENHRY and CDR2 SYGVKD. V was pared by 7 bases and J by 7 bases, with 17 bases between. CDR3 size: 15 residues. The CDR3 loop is CAITPRKDSNSPLHF. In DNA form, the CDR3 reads TGTGCCATCACCCCCAGAAAGGACTCAAATTCACCCCTCCACTTT.

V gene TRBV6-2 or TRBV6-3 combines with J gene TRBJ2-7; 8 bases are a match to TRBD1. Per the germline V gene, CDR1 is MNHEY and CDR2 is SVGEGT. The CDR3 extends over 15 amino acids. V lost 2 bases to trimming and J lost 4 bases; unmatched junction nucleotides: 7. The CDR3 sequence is CASSYGGTGGYEQYF. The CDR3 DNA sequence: TGTGCCAGCAGTTACGGGGGGACAGGCGGATACGAGCAGTACTTC.

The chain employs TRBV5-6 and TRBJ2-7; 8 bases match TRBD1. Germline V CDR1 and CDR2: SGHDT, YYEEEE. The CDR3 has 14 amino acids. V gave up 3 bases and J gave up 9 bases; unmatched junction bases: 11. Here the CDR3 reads CASSWWTGPSGQYF. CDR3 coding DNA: TGTGCCAGCAGCTGGTGGACAGGGCCCTCGGGGCAGTACTTC.

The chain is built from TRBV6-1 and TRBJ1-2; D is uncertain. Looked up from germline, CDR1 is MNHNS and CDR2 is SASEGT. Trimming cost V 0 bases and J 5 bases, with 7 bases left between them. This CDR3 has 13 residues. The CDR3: CASSEARRYGYTF. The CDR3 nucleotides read TGTGCCAGCAGTGAAGCGCGGCGATATGGCTACACCTTC.

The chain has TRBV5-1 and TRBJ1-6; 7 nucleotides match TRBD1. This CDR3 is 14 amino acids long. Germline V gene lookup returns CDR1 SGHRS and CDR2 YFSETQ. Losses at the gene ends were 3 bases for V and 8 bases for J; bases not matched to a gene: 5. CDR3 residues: CASSSRQGDSPLHF. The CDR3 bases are TGCGCCAGCAGCTCCAGACAGGGAGATTCACCCCTCCACTTT.